These 21 T cell receptor beta chains originate from one sample sequenced in a study of cytotoxic CD8 clonotypes in ibrutinib-treated CLL. The assay was immunoSEQ multiplex PCR, and TCRdb's table has in-frame clones only and misses some. This sample yields more than 200,000 clones, of which 60% to 75% are seen a single time; approximately 15% belongs to the top ten. The sequencing used PBMCs, collected after 24 months of ibrutinib treatment. The source of these receptors is a human donor with chronic lymphocytic leukemia.

The genes are TRBV14 and TRBJ1-2; D is ambiguous. CDR3 length: 13 amino acids. CDR1 is SGHDN and CDR2 is FVKESK in the germline V gene. Between the trimmed V and J ends, which lost 1 base and 8 bases, there was a span of 11 bases. CDR3 DNA sequence: TGTGCCAGCAGCCAAGTACTGGACGTCGGCTACACCTTC. Translation gives CASSQVLDVGYTF.

This clone showed up just once. The chain links TRBV11-3 to TRBJ2-7; D gene ambiguous. Germline V CDR1 and CDR2: SGHNT, YENEEA. V was shortened by 2 bases and J by 12 bases, with 17 bases between the two germline ends. The CDR3 is 13 residues long. The CDR3 loop reads CASSLTVAASTYF. In DNA form, the CDR3 reads TGTGCCAGCAGCTTAACGGTGGCAGCCTCGACGTACTTC. Using reference TRBV11-3 and TRBJ2-7 for the parts outside the CDR3, the full variable domain is EAGVVQSPRYKIIEKKQPVAFWCNPISGHNTLYWYLQNLGQGPELLIRYENEEAVDDSQLPKDRFSAERLKGVDSTLKIQPAELGDSAVYLCASSLTVAASTYFGPGTRLTVT.

The J gene is TRBJ2-7, the V gene TRBV7-2; tentative D call: TRBD2 (6 bases). The germline V and J ends were trimmed by 5 bases and 3 bases, with 20 bases remaining between them. The germline V gene has CDR1 SGHTA and CDR2 FQGNSA. This CDR3 has 16 amino acids. The DNA for the CDR3 is TGTGCCAGCAGCCCGACCCCTAGCGACTCCTTCTACGAGCAGTACTTC. The encoded protein is CASSPTPSDSFYEQYF.

The chain recombines TRBV30 with TRBJ1-1; 7 positions agree with TRBD1. After removal of 6 bases from V and 0 bases from J, the junction contained 4 bases not matched to a gene. Looked up from germline, CDR1 is GTSNPN and CDR2 is SVGIG (reference sequence). The CDR3 loop spans 13 amino acids. The CDR3 reads CACDRDMNTEAFF. In nucleotides, the CDR3 is TGTGCCTGCGACAGGGATATGAACACTGAAGCTTTCTTT.

The rearrangement uses TRBV7-2 and TRBJ2-7; 8 positions agree with TRBD1. The CDR3 has 13 residues. The germline V gene has CDR1 SGHTA and CDR2 FQGNSA. The ends lost 5 bases at V and 10 bases at J; junction bases unmatched: 10. The CDR3 loop is CASSPRQGTPQYF. As DNA, the CDR3 is TGTGCCAGCAGCCCCCGACAGGGGACTCCCCAGTACTTC.

Here the CDR3 reads CASTRGAGNQPQHF. The CDR3 DNA reads TGTGCCAGTACCCGGGGGGCAGGCAATCAGCCCCAGCATTTT. The chain employs TRBV19 and TRBJ1-5; D may be TRBD1 (6 bases). This CDR3 contains 14 residues. Germline CDR1 LNHDA, CDR2 SQIVND (reference sequence). The V end lost 7 bases, the J end lost 2 bases, and 12 bases lay between the germline ends.

In its sample, this clone was seen a few times. The chain uses TRBV2 and TRBJ2-2; 8 bases match TRBD1. Germline V CDR1 and CDR2: SNHLY, FYNNEI. This CDR3 contains 15 residues. V lost 6 bases and J lost 0; bases outside the gene matches: 3. CDR3 nucleotides: TGTGCCAGCAGAGGACAGGGCGCGAACACCGGGGAGCTGTTTTTT. Encoded protein: CASRGQGANTGELFF.

The chain carries TRBV9 and TRBJ2-1; 7 nucleotides line up with TRBD1. The germline V gene has CDR1 SGDLS and CDR2 YYNGEE. J gave up 2 bases and V 3 bases, and 5 bases lay outside the gene matches. CDR3 length: 15 residues. The CDR3 loop reads CASSEGGWPYNEQFF. As DNA, the CDR3 is TGTGCCAGCAGCGAAGGGGGCTGGCCCTACAATGAGCAGTTCTTC.

The CDR3 DNA reads TGTGCCAGCAGCCATCAGAGACAGGGCTCCTACGAGCAGTACTTC. Its translation is CASSHQRQGSYEQYF. The chain joins TRBV28 to TRBJ2-7; 7 nucleotides agree with TRBD1. Germline assignment: CDR1 MDHEN and CDR2 SYDVKM. V was clipped by 6 bases and J by 0 bases; unmatched bases: 8. The CDR3 has 15 amino acids. Supplemented by reference TRBV28 and TRBJ2-7, the full variable domain reads DVKVTQSSRYLVKRTGEKVFLECVQDMDHENMFWYRQDPGLGLRLIYFSYDVKMKEKGDIPEGYSVSREKKERFSLILESASTNQTSMYLCASSHQRQGSYEQYFGPGTRLTVT.

This chain joins TRBV7-8 and TRBJ2-6; no firm D call. CDR3 length: 16 amino acids. Germline CDR1 SGHVS, CDR2 FQNEAQ. V was pared by 1 base and J by 0 bases, with 7 bases between. Here the CDR3 reads CASSLVSGSGANVLTF. Here the CDR3 DNA reads TGTGCCAGCAGCTTAGTAAGTGGCTCTGGGGCCAACGTCCTGACTTTC.

This chain links TRBV11-2 with TRBJ2-2; 8 bases align to TRBD2. Looked up from germline, CDR1 is SGHAT and CDR2 is FQNNGV. The V gene end was trimmed by 2 bases and the J gene end by 6 bases; junction bases not matched to a gene: 2. The CDR3 is 14 residues long. CDR3 coding DNA: TGTGCCAGCAGCTTAAAGCGGGAGTCCGGGGAGCTGTTTTTT. Translating it yields CASSLKRESGELFF.

This clone was seen a few times. This sequence joins TRBV29-1 and TRBJ2-1; the match to TRBD2 covers 7 bases. The trim removed 7 bases at V and 2 bases at J, leaving 8 bases unmatched. Germline loops: CDR1 SQVTM, CDR2 ANQGSEA. This CDR3 is 14 amino acids long. The CDR3 DNA follows: TGCAGCGCTAGCCCAGCGGGACCCTACAATGAGCAGTTCTTC. Translating it yields CSASPAGPYNEQFF.

This clone was detected once. The genes are TRBV6-5 and TRBJ2-5; D is perhaps TRBD1 (6 bases). The germline V gene encodes CDR1 MNHEY and CDR2 SVGAGI. V lost 6 bases and J 1 base, leaving 12 bases between the germline ends. The CDR3 length is 14 residues. CDR3 sequence (DNA): TGTGCCAGCAGCTATCAGGGGACCCAAGAGACCCAGTACTTC. Protein sequence: CASSYQGTQETQYF.

This clone was picked up a small number of times. The chain couples TRBV27 to TRBJ2-1; D not certain. V shed 4 bases and J shed 6 bases, with 1 base lying between them. Germline assignment: CDR1 MNHEY and CDR2 SMNVEV (reference sequence). This CDR3 region has 10 residues. CDR3 protein: CASSSNEQFF. CDR3 DNA: TGTGCCAGCAGTTCCAATGAGCAGTTCTTC.

The V call is TRBV2, the J call TRBJ2-2, with no clear D. The V end was cut by 4 bases, the J end by 4 bases, with 13 bases between. The CDR3 spans 15 residues. In germline, CDR1 is SNHLY, CDR2 FYNNEI. CDR3 DNA: TGTGCCAGCAGTGTAGTGACCTCTATCACCGGGGAGCTGTTTTTT. This translates into CASSVVTSITGELFF.

This clone was observed a handful of times. The V and J genes are TRBV28 and TRBJ1-2, with 7 bases identical to TRBD1. V shed 6 bases, J shed 5 bases, and the junction held 6 bases outside the gene matches. The CDR3 is made up of 13 amino acids. The germline V gene encodes CDR1 MDHEN and CDR2 SYDVKM. The CDR3 sequence is CASSGTDFYGYTF. The DNA of the CDR3 is TGTGCCAGCAGCGGGACAGATTTTTATGGCTACACCTTC.

This sequence joins TRBV6-5 and TRBJ2-2, with D hard to call. Trimming removed 6 bases from V and 6 bases from J, with 8 bases in between. The CDR3 is made up of 12 amino acids. Germline-derived CDR1 and CDR2 are MNHEY and SVGAGI. This CDR3 reads CASSPLPGELFF. The CDR3 DNA reads as TGTGCCAGCAGCCCCCTTCCCGGGGAGCTGTTTTTT.

The V and J genes are TRBV29-1 and TRBJ2-1; no reliable D call. Per the germline V gene, CDR1 is SQVTM and CDR2 is ANQGSEA. V was trimmed by 6 bases and J by 5 bases, leaving 23 bases between them. The CDR3 is 16 residues long. The CDR3 DNA reads TGCAGCGTCAGAGCACGACCAGGTGTAGACAACAATGAGCAGTTCTTC. This translates into CSVRARPGVDNNEQFF.

CDR3 protein: CASSQRDNYIRPFF. CDR3 bases: TGTGCCAGCAGTCAGAGGGACAACTACATCAGGCCGTTTTTT. The genes are TRBV6-5 and TRBJ1-4, with D perhaps matching TRBD1 (6 bases). The V end was cut by 5 bases, the J end by 16 bases, with 23 bases between. The CDR3 covers 14 residues. Germline V gene lookup returns CDR1 MNHEY and CDR2 SVGAGI.

The chain is built from TRBV2 and TRBJ2-6; D gene unclear. The CDR3 runs to 15 residues. Germline assignment: CDR1 SNHLY and CDR2 FYNNEI. V shed 6 bases and J shed 0 bases, with 9 bases lying between them. CDR3 sequence: CASRLLTSGANVLTF. The CDR3 DNA reads TGTGCCAGCAGACTTCTCACCTCTGGGGCCAACGTCCTGACTTTC. The full variable domain, in which reference TRBV2 and TRBJ2-6 provide the parts outside the CDR3, is EPEVTQTPSHQVTQMGQEVILRCVPISNHLYFYWYRQILGQKVEFLVSFYNNEISEKSEIFDDQFSVERPDGSNFTLKIRSTKLEDSAMYFCASRLLTSGANVLTFGAGSRLTVL.

This clone came up a few times. This chain joins TRBV2 and TRBJ2-7; 9 positions agree with TRBD2. The CDR3 totals 15 residues. The trim removed 7 bases at V and 5 bases at J, leaving 12 bases unmatched. Per the germline V gene, CDR1 is SNHLY and CDR2 is FYNNEI. The CDR3 region is CASTRRGGGIDEQYF. Written as DNA, the CDR3 is TGTGCCAGCACCCGGCGGGGGGGCGGGATTGACGAGCAGTACTTC. The entire variable domain, with the rest obtained from reference TRBV2 and TRBJ2-7, is as follows: EPEVTQTPSHQVTQMGQEVILRCVPISNHLYFYWYRQILGQKVEFLVSFYNNEISEKSEIFDDQFSVERPDGSNFTLKIRSTKLEDSAMYFCASTRRGGGIDEQYFGPGTRLTVT.